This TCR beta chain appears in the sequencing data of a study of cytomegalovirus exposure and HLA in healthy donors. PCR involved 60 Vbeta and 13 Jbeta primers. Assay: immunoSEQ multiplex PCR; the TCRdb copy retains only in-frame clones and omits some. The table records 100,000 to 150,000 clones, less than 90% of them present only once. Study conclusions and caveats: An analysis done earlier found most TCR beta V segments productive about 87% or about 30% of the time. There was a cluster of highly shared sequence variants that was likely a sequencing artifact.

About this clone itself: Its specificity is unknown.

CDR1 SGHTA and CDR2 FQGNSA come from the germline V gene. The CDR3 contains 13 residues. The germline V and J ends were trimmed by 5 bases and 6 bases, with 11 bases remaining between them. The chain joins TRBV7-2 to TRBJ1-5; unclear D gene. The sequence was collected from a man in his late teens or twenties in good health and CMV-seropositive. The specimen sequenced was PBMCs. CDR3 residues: CASSPEAGQPQHF. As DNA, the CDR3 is TGTGCCAGCAGCCCTGAGGCGGGTCAGCCCCAGCATTTT.